This TCR beta chain emerged from a study of cytomegalovirus exposure and HLA in healthy donors. Details on this clone: Its antigen is as yet unknown.

Each donor's status was that of a healthy bone marrow donor. The study ran its PCR with 60 Vbeta and 13 Jbeta primers. Clones were read by immunoSEQ multiplex PCR, and TCRdb kept only the in-frame ones, dropping some. This table has 150,000 to 200,000 clones, nearly 80% appearing once. Notes on the study in general: What a later analysis reportedly showed was that an Asian-associated ancestry cluster had fewer N-insertions than the approximately 670-donor mean.

The CDR3 spans 13 residues. V was clipped by 3 bases and J by 6 bases, with 11 bases between them. Germline CDR1 and CDR2: SNHLY and FYNNEI. The genes are TRBV2 and TRBJ1-2, with a possible D match to TRBD1 (6 bases). The clonotype originates from a woman aged 45-60 years in good health and CMV-seropositive. Sequencing used PBMCs. The DNA of the CDR3 is TGTGCCAGCAGTGATGCAGGGGCCAATGGCTACACCTTC. Translated: CASSDAGANGYTF.